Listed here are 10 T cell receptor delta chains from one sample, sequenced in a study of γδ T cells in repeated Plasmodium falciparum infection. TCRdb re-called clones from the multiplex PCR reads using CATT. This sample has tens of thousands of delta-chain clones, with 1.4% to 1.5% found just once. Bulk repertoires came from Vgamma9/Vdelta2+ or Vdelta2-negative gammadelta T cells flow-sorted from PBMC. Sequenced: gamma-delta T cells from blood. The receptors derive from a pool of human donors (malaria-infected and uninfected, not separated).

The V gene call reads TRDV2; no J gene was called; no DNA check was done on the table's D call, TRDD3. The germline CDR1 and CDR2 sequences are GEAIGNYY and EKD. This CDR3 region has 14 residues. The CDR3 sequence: CACDGLGGPTAQFF. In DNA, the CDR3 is TGTGCCTGTGACGGCCTGGGGGGCCCCACAGCACAATTCTTC.

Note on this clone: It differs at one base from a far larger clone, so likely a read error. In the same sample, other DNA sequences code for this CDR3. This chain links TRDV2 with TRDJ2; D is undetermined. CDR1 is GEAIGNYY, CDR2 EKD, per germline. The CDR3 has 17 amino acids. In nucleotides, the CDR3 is TGTGCCTGTGACACCGTAGTTGCCAGACCATTGACAGCTCAACTCTTCTTT. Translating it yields CACDTVVARPLTAQLFF.

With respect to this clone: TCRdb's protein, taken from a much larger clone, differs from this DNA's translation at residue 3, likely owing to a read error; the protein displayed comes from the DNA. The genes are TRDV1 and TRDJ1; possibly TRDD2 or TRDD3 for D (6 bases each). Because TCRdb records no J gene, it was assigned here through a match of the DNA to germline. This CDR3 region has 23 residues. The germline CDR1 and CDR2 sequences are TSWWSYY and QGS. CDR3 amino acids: CAPGSPGSLPLFMGGSYTDKLIF. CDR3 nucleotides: TGTGCTCCTGGGTCCCCGGGGAGCCTTCCCTTATTTATGGGGGGTTCGTACACCGATAAACTCATCTTT.

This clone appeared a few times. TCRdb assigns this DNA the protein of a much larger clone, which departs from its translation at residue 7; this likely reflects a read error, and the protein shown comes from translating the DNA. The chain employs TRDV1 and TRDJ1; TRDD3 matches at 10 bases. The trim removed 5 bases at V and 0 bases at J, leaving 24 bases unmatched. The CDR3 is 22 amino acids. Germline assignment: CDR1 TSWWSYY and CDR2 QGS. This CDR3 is CALGNLSTTVVGDTEYTDKLIF. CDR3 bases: TGTGCTCTTGGGAACCTTTCTACAACGGTGGTGGGGGATACCGAGTACACCGATAAACTCATCTTT.

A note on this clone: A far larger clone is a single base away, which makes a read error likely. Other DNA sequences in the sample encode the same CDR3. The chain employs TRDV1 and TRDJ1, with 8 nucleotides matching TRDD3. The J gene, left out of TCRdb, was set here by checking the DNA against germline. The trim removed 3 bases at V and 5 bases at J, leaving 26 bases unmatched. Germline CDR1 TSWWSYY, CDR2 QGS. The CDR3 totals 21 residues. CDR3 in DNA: TGTGCTCTTGGGGAGCCTGTTCCTCCTTACTGGGGGCCTGCGGCTAGAGATAAACTCATCTTT. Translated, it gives CALGEPVPPYWGPAARDKLIF.

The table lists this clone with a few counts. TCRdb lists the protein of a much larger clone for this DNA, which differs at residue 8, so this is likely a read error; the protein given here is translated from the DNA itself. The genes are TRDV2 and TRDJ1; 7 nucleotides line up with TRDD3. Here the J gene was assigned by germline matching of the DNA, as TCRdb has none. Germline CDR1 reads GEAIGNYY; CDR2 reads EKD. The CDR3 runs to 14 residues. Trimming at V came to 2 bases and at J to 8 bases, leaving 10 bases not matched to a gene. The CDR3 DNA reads TGTGCCTGTGACAAACTGGGGAATAAGGGAAAACTCATCTTT. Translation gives CACDKLGNKGKLIF.

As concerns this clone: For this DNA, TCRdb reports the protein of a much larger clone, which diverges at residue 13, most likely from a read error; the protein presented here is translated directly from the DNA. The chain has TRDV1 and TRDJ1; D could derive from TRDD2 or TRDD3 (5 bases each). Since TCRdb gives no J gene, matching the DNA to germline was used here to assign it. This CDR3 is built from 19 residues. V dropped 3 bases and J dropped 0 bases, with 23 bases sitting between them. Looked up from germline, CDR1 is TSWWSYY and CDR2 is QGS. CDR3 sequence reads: CALGDPSPFGRGHTDKLIF. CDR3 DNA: TGTGCTCTTGGGGACCCAAGTCCCTTCGGGAGGGGGCACACCGATAAACTCATCTTT.

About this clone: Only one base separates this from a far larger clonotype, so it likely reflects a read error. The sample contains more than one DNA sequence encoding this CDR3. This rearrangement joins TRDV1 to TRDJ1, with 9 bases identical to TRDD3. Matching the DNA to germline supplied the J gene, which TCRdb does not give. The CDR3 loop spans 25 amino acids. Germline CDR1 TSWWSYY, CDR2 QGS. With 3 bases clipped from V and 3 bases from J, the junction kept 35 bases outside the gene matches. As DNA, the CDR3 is TGTGCTCTTGGGGAGCTATGGGCGTTCCTACGTTCCACTGGGGGAAAACAGGGGGAGGCCGATAAACTCATCTTT. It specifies CALGELWAFLRSTGGKQGEADKLIF.

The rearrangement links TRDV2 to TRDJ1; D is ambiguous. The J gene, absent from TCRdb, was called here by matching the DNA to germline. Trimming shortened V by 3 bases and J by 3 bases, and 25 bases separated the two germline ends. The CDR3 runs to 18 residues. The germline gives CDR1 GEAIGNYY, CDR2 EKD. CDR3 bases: TGTGCCTGTGACCGCGGGGTACGTGAGCTAGGGGCCCCCGATAAACTCATCTTT. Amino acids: CACDRGVRELGAPDKLIF.

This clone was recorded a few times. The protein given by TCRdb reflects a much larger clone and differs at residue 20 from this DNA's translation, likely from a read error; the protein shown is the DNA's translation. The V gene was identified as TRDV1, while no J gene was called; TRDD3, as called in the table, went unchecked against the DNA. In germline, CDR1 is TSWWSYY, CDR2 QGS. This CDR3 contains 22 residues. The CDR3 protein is CALGPSPNFFVLGDWGTDKHIF. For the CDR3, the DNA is TGTGCTCTTGGCCCTAGTCCTAATTTTTTCGTTCTGGGGGATTGGGGCACCGATAAACACATCTTT.